The clone carrying this T cell receptor beta chain turned up a few times. The sample originates from a study of shared clonotypes between healthy human individuals. All donors were Caucasian adults living in Nashville, Tennessee. This CDR3 has 13 residues. V lost 6 bases and J lost 7, with 12 bases in between. The V gene's germline CDR1 is ENHRY and CDR2 SYGVKD. Using immunoSEQ multiplex PCR, the repertoire was profiled, and TCRdb retains in-frame clones only, with some absent. The data contain some 1 million clones, about 70% of them singletons. The chain is built from TRBV10-3 and TRBJ2-2; tentative D call: TRBD2 (5 bases). Sequences were obtained from memory CD4+ T cells sorted from blood. Indicated subset: CD45RA-negative fraction. This receptor was taken from a man in his late teens or twenties in good health. The CDR3 sequence is CAIRMRERGELFF. In nucleotides, the CDR3 is TGTGCCATCAGGATGAGGGAACGCGGGGAGCTGTTTTTT.